The clone carrying this T cell receptor beta chain was detected many times. Its antigen is unknown. This entry is derived from a study of CD8 T cells in ankylosing spondylitis. Study results and limitations: The authors reported significant enrichment of disease-linked clones in matched ankylosing spondylitis synovial fluid. Seemingly characteristic of ankylosing spondylitis blood was a TCR beta motif consisting of eight highly homologous variants. Earlier work had already found some motif variants in reactive arthritis synovial fluid and blood.

The ends were cut back, 1 base at V and 6 bases at J, with 6 bases in the middle. CDR3 length: 12 residues. Looked up from germline, CDR1 is SGHRS and CDR2 is YFSETQ. A quantitative 5'-RACE method, one with molecular barcodes, was used to make TCR beta libraries. Using its own MiXCR run on the 5' RACE reads, TCRdb lists one record per CDR3 protein. The table shows 150,000 to 200,000 distinct CDR3 sequences, with 10% to 15% occurring only once. This chain connects TRBV5-1 to TRBJ2-3; the D is unclear. The sequencing input was blood, either unsorted or a sorted T cell fraction (not recorded which). The receptor was isolated from a female donor with ankylosing spondylitis or in good health (not recorded which). The CDR3 DNA follows: TGCGCCAGCAGCTTGTACTTCGATACGCAGTATTTT. Its translation: CASSLYFDTQYF.